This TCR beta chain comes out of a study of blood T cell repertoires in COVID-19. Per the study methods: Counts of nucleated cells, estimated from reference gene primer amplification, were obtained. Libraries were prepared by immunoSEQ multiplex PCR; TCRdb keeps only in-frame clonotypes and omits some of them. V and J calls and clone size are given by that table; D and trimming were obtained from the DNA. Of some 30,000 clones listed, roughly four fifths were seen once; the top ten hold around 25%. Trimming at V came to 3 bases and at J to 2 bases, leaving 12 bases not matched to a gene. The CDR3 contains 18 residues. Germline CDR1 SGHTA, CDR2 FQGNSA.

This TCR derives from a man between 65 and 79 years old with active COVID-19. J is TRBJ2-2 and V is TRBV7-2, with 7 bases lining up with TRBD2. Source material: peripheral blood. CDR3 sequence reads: CASSFRRWQRGNTGELFF. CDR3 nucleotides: TGTGCCAGCAGCTTCCGGAGGTGGCAGCGGGGTAACACCGGGGAGCTGTTTTTT.